One sample yielded the 8 T cell receptor beta chains listed below, sequenced in a study of blood T cell dynamics during melanoma immunotherapy. TCRdb's table, derived via immunoSEQ multiplex PCR, lists solely in-frame clones and lacks some. Of over 14,000 clones in the sample, over 65% were seen once. Time point reported: pre-treatment baseline. Sequencing was performed on blood, taken from a patient treated with checkpoint blockade. Every receptor here comes from a human donor with melanoma.

The chain uses TRBV28 and TRBJ1-2, with TRBD1 as a possible D gene (6 bases). Trimming shortened V by 1 base and J by 3 bases, and 12 bases separated the two germline ends. The CDR3 spans 15 residues. Germline CDR1 reads MDHEN; CDR2 reads SYDVKM. Written as DNA, the CDR3 is TGTGCCAGCAGTTTATTCGGGGGGCAGGACTATGGCTACACCTTC. Residues: CASSLFGGQDYGYTF.

This clone was seen more than once but under ten times. The genes are TRBV6-1 and TRBJ1-5; D not resolved. Germline CDR1 reads MNHNS; CDR2 reads SASEGT. Trimming removed 8 bases at V and 6 bases at J, with 8 bases between. The CDR3 spans 11 residues. Written as DNA, the CDR3 is TGTGCCAGCTCCGATCGTCAGCCCCAGCATTTT. Amino acid sequence: CASSDRQPQHF.

The J gene is TRBJ2-7, the V gene TRBV18, with D unclear. Germline V CDR1 and CDR2: KGHSH, LQKENI. The CDR3 is 15 amino acids. Deletions cut 5 bases from V and 0 bases from J, with 14 bases between. The CDR3 nucleotides are TGTGCCAGCTCATCCGCTCCCGGGCTCTCCTACGAGCAGTACTTC. Protein product: CASSSAPGLSYEQYF.

This clone was seen just once. This chain connects TRBV10-3 to TRBJ1-3; no definite D call. V was cut by 4 bases and J by 0 bases, with 7 bases left in between. CDR1 is ENHRY and CDR2 is SYGVKD in the germline V gene. The CDR3 has 14 amino acids. CDR3 region: CAISGKISGNTIYF. Written as DNA, the CDR3 is TGTGCCATCAGTGGTAAAATCTCTGGAAACACCATATATTTT.

The rearrangement uses TRBV28 and TRBJ1-1, with a weak D call TRBD1 (5 bases). The CDR3 consists of 13 residues. Germline V gene sequence: CDR1 MDHEN, CDR2 SYDVKM. The germline V and J ends were trimmed by 6 bases and 6 bases, with 14 bases remaining between them. CDR3 in DNA: TGTGCCAGCAGCAAGCGGGGGGTCGCTGAAGCTTTCTTT. It codes for CASSKRGVAEAFF.

The chain links TRBV7-6 to TRBJ2-3; the match to TRBD2 covers 7 bases. The CDR3 has 16 residues. Trimming took 5 bases from V and 3 from J; bases not matched to a gene: 11. CDR1 and CDR2 (germline): SGHVS, FNYEAQ. The CDR3 protein is CASSPELATTTDTQYF. Written as DNA, the CDR3 is TGTGCCAGCAGCCCCGAACTAGCGACTACTACAGATACGCAGTATTTT.

This chain links TRBV5-1 with TRBJ1-5; D uncertain. The CDR3 spans 14 residues. From germline, CDR1 is SGHRS and CDR2 YFSETQ. The V end was cut by 3 bases, the J end by 2 bases, with 9 bases between. The CDR3 sequence: CASSYEGGNQPQHF. CDR3 sequence (DNA): TGCGCCAGCAGCTACGAGGGCGGCAATCAGCCCCAGCATTTT.

The gene calls are TRBV6-5 and TRBJ1-3; 11 positions agree with TRBD1. The CDR3 consists of 15 residues. CDR1 and CDR2 from the germline V gene are MNHEY and SVGAGI. V shed 5 bases, J shed 2 bases, and the junction held 2 bases outside the gene matches. For the CDR3, the DNA is TGTGCCAGCAGTGTGGACAGGGGGCCTGGAAACACCATATATTTT. Translation: CASSVDRGPGNTIYF.